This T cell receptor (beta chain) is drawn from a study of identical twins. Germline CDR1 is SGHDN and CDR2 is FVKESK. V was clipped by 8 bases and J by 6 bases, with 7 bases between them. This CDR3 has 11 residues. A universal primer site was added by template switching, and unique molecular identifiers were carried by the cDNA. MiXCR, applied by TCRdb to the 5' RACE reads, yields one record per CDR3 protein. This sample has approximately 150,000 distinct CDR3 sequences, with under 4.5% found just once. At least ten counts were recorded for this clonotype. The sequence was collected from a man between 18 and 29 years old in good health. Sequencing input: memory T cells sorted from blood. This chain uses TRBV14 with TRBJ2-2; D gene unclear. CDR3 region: CASRVAGELFF. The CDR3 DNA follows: TGTGCCAGCCGGGTAGCCGGGGAGCTGTTTTTT.